These T cell receptor beta chains were read from a single sample in a study of control samples from healthy donors and cancer patients. Measured with immunoSEQ multiplex PCR; TCRdb has only the in-frame clones, and not every one. The profile shows 130,000 or so clones, roughly 89% of them singletons. The specimen sequenced was blood. The receptor set was obtained from a man between 18 and 35 years old in good health. Each CDR3 is given with its conserved first and last residue. A D gene is named only where the DNA matches it firmly. Not all rows give a size; the values are once, few, many and, for expanded clones, a class.

V gene	D gene	J gene	clone size	CDR3 protein	CDR3 DNA
TRBV5-1	.	TRBJ2-2	.	CASSLRQTNTGELFF	TGCGCCAGCAGCTTGCGCCAGACGAACACCGGGGAGCTGTTTTTT
TRBV27	.	TRBJ1-6	.	CASSLGVRSNSPLHF	TGTGCCAGCAGTTTGGGGGTTCGCAGCAATTCACCCCTCCACTTT
TRBV5-6	.	TRBJ1-3	.	CAGEIYSGNTIYF	TGTGCCGGAGAGATTTACTCTGGAAACACCATATATTTT
TRBV7-2	TRBD1	TRBJ2-6	.	CASRGQGTGANVLTF	TGTGCCAGCAGGGGACAGGGGACTGGGGCCAACGTCCTGACTTTC
TRBV5-1	.	TRBJ2-2	.	CASSSTQGRTGELFF	TGCGCCAGCAGCTCGACCCAGGGCAGGACCGGGGAGCTGTTTTTT
TRBV6-1	.	TRBJ1-2	.	CASSEPEANYGYTF	TGTGCCAGCAGTGAACCGGAAGCTAACTATGGCTACACCTTC
TRBV28	TRBD1	TRBJ2-5	.	CASSQDREAETQYF	TGTGCCAGCAGCCAGGACAGGGAGGCAGAGACCCAGTACTTC
TRBV28	.	TRBJ2-1	.	CASSLRREQQFF	TGTGCCAGCAGTTTAAGGAGGGAGCAGCAGTTCTTC
TRBV18	.	TRBJ1-1	.	CASSPYQGLEAFF	TGTGCCAGCTCACCATATCAGGGGCTTGAAGCTTTCTTT
TRBV3-1/TRBV3-2	TRBD1	TRBJ1-2	.	CASSPWTGYYGYTF	TGTGCCAGCAGCCCTTGGACAGGGTACTATGGCTACACCTTC
TRBV3-1/TRBV3-2	.	TRBJ2-5	.	CASSQDVGRETQYF	TGTGCCAGCAGCCAAGATGTGGGGAGAGAGACCCAGTACTTC
TRBV3-1/TRBV3-2	.	TRBJ1-4	.	CASSHSRDEKLFF	TGTGCCAGCAGCCATTCTAGGGATGAAAAACTGTTTTTT
TRBV10-3	TRBD1	TRBJ2-5	.	CAISRDREQETQYF	TGTGCCATCAGTCGGGACAGGGAACAAGAGACCCAGTACTTC
TRBV9	TRBD1	TRBJ1-1	.	CASSVGTGTEAFF	TGTGCCAGCAGCGTTGGGACAGGCACTGAAGCTTTCTTT
TRBV4-1	.	TRBJ2-7	few	CASSQVTRPSEQYF	TGCGCCAGCAGCCAAGTTACAAGACCCAGCGAGCAGTACTTC
TRBV10-3	.	TRBJ2-3	.	CAIRTGLDTDTQYF	TGTGCCATCAGGACGGGACTCGACACAGATACGCAGTATTTT
TRBV11-2	.	TRBJ2-1	few	CASTKGGGFGEQFF	TGTGCCAGCACCAAAGGGGGGGGTTTTGGTGAGCAGTTCTTC
TRBV6-2/TRBV6-3	.	TRBJ1-5	.	CASSQTVGQPQHF	TGTGCCAGCAGCCAGACGGTTGGGCAGCCCCAGCATTTT
TRBV11-2	.	TRBJ1-3	.	CASRPRRGLAGNTIYF	TGTGCCAGCAGGCCCCGCCGGGGTCTGGCTGGAAACACCATATATTTT
TRBV5-4	.	TRBJ2-7	.	CASSSHWQGLPYEQYF	TGTGCCAGCAGCTCTCACTGGCAGGGCCTACCCTACGAGCAGTACTTC
TRBV24-1	.	TRBJ1-2	.	CATSDLKGYGYTF	TGTGCCACCAGTGATTTGAAGGGGTATGGCTACACCTTC
TRBV11-3	.	TRBJ2-7	.	CASSSDSYEQYF	TGTGCCAGCAGTTCCGACAGCTACGAGCAGTACTTC
TRBV18	TRBD2	TRBJ2-4	.	CASSPGGAKNIQYF	TGTGCCAGCTCACCGGGGGGGGCCAAAAACATTCAGTACTTC
TRBV9	.	TRBJ2-3	.	CASSVAGGGTDTQYF	TGTGCCAGCAGCGTAGCTGGAGGGGGCACAGATACGCAGTATTTT
TRBV29-1	.	TRBJ2-2	.	CSVQIVTGELFF	TGCAGCGTTCAGATAGTCACCGGGGAGCTGTTTTTT
TRBV6-2/TRBV6-3	.	TRBJ2-1	.	CASGRDSLDLEQFF	TGTGCCAGCGGCCGGGACTCCCTAGACCTTGAGCAGTTCTTC
TRBV15	.	TRBJ2-2	.	CATSGDSNTGELFF	TGTGCCACCAGCGGGGACTCGAACACCGGGGAGCTGTTTTTT
TRBV7-3	TRBD2	TRBJ2-2	.	CASSLGLAGGTGELFF	TGTGCCAGCAGCTTGGGACTAGCGGGGGGCACCGGGGAGCTGTTTTTT
TRBV29-1	.	TRBJ1-1	.	CSVGGGEVNTEAFF	TGCAGCGTGGGGGGAGGGGAGGTGAACACTGAAGCTTTCTTT
TRBV5-5	TRBD1	TRBJ1-4	few	CASSLEFTGTGREKLFF	TGTGCCAGCAGCTTGGAATTTACCGGGACAGGGAGGGAAAAACTGTTTTTT
TRBV30	TRBD1	TRBJ1-4	.	CAWSFAGTEVNEKLFF	TGTGCCTGGAGTTTCGCCGGGACAGAGGTAAATGAAAAACTGTTTTTT
TRBV6-4	TRBD2	TRBJ2-1	.	CASSGLAGGNEQFF	TGTGCCAGCAGTGGACTAGCGGGGGGGAATGAGCAGTTCTTC
TRBV7-9	.	TRBJ1-6	.	CASSPNRVGSPLHF	TGTGCCAGCAGCCCAAACAGGGTTGGTTCACCCCTCCACTTT
TRBV11-1	TRBD1	TRBJ2-7	.	CATTRDRGAHEQYF	TGTGCCACCACCAGGGACAGGGGCGCCCACGAGCAGTACTTC
TRBV27	.	TRBJ2-6	.	CASSLSPGANVLTF	TGTGCCAGCAGTTTATCGCCTGGGGCCAACGTCCTGACTTTC
TRBV30	.	TRBJ1-5	.	CAWSRQGNQPQHF	TGTGCCTGGAGTCGGCAGGGAAATCAGCCCCAGCATTTT
TRBV18	.	TRBJ1-2	.	CASSSDRSPSNGYTF	TGTGCCAGCTCATCCGACAGGTCTCCCTCCAATGGCTACACCTTC
TRBV7-9	.	TRBJ1-1	.	CASGPGHKNTEAFF	TGTGCCAGCGGTCCGGGACACAAGAACACTGAAGCTTTCTTT
TRBV7-2	TRBD1	TRBJ1-5	few	CASSLMTGGGNSNQPQHF	TGTGCCAGCAGCTTAATGACAGGGGGAGGAAATAGCAATCAGCCCCAGCATTTT
TRBV5-6	.	TRBJ2-5	.	CASSRRPHQETQYF	TGTGCCAGCAGCCGCAGGCCCCACCAAGAGACCCAGTACTTC
TRBV11-2	.	TRBJ2-5	.	CASSPKGVGLGETQYF	TGTGCCAGCAGCCCCAAGGGTGTAGGGCTAGGAGAGACCCAGTACTTC
TRBV30	.	TRBJ1-2	.	CACRGFNYGYTF	TGTGCCTGTCGGGGATTCAACTATGGCTACACCTTC
TRBV2	TRBD1	TRBJ1-2	few	CASSGTAVYGYTF	TGTGCCAGCAGCGGGACAGCCGTCTATGGCTACACCTTC
TRBV4-1	TRBD1	TRBJ1-4	.	CASSQLGTGDEKLFF	TGCGCCAGCAGCCAGCTTGGGACAGGGGATGAAAAACTGTTTTTT
TRBV30	.	TRBJ1-2	few	CAWSVLTGNYGYTF	TGTGCCTGGAGTGTATTAACAGGGAACTATGGCTACACCTTC
TRBV12-3/TRBV12-4	.	TRBJ2-5	.	CASSFTGGETQYF	TGTGCCAGCAGTTTCACGGGTGGGGAGACCCAGTACTTC
TRBV7-3	TRBD1	TRBJ1-1	.	CASSLTGTGDTEAFF	TGTGCCAGCAGCCTCACCGGGACAGGGGACACTGAAGCTTTCTTT
TRBV19	TRBD2	TRBJ2-5	once	CASSTSGGVETQYF	TGTGCCAGTAGTACTAGCGGGGGGGTGGAGACCCAGTACTTC
TRBV9	TRBD1	TRBJ2-1	.	CASSIRQGNYNEQFF	TGTGCCAGCAGCATTCGACAGGGAAACTACAATGAGCAGTTCTTC
TRBV3-1/TRBV3-2	.	TRBJ2-1	few	CASSQERKWGEYNEQFF	TGTGCCAGCAGCCAAGAAAGGAAGTGGGGGGAATACAATGAGCAGTTCTTC
TRBV6-1	.	TRBJ2-7	.	CASSDPQTYEQYF	TGTGCCAGCAGTGACCCACAGACTTACGAGCAGTACTTC
TRBV5-6	.	TRBJ1-4	.	CASSGASNEKLFF	TGTGCCAGCAGCGGGGCAAGTAATGAAAAACTGTTTTTT
TRBV11-2	.	TRBJ1-2	.	CASSLAQGSGYTF	TGTGCCAGCAGCTTAGCCCAGGGGAGTGGCTACACCTTC
TRBV9	TRBD2	TRBJ2-3	.	CASQRGGTSDTQYF	TGTGCCAGCCAGCGGGGGGGCACGTCAGATACGCAGTATTTT
TRBV3-1/TRBV3-2	.	TRBJ1-3	.	CASSPPGDTIYF	TGTGCCAGCAGCCCGCCTGGGGACACCATATATTTT
TRBV3-1/TRBV3-2	TRBD1	TRBJ2-7	few	CASSRQGVLNEQYF	TGTGCCAGCAGCCGACAGGGGGTATTGAACGAGCAGTACTTC